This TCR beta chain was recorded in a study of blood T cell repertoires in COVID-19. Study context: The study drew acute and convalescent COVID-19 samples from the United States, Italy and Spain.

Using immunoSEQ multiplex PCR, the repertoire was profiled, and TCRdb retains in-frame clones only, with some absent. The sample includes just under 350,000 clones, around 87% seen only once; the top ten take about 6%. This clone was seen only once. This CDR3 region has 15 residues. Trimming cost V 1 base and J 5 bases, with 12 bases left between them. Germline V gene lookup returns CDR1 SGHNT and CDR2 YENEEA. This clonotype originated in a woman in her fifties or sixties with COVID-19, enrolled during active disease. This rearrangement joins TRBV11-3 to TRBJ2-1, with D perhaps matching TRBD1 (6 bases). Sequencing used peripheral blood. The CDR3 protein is CASSLGYRTDNEQFF. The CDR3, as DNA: TGTGCCAGCAGCTTAGGATACAGGACAGACAATGAGCAGTTCTTC.